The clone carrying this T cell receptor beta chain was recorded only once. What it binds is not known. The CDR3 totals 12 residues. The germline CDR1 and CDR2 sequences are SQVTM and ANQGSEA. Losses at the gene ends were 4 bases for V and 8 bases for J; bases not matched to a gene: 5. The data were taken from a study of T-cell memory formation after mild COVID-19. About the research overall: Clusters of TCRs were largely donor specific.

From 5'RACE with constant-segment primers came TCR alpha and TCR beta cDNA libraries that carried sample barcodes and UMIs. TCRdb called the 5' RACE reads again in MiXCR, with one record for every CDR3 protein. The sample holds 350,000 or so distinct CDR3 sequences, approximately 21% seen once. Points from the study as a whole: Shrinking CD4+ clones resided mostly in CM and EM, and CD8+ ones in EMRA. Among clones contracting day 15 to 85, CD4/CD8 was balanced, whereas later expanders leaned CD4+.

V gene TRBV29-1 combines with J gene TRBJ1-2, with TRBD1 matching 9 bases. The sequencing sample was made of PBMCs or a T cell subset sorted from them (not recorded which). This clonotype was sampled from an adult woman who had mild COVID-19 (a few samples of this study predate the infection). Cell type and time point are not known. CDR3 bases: TGCAGCGTTGCCCGACAGGGGGGCGGCTACACCTTC. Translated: CSVARQGGGYTF.